This T cell receptor beta chain appears in the sequencing data of a study of T cell repertoires in cytomegalovirus infection. Study summary: HLA-B-restricted CMV epitopes that are well studied were used alongside recently identified HLA-C-restricted ones. In public TCR beta signatures, there were indications of both CMV infection and matching HLA type. Study findings and constraints: Carriage of CMV together with the relevant HLA was identifiable through cumulative public TCR beta family frequency. Dominant in the ex vivo response were TCR beta clonotypes restricted by HLA-C and specific for CMV.

CDR3 length equals 17 residues. CDR1 and CDR2 from the germline V gene are SGHVS and FQNEAQ. The ends lost 5 bases at V and 8 bases at J; junction bases unmatched: 15. TCRdb re-derived calls from the reads in MiXCR, one entry per CDR3 protein. Of about 830,000 distinct CDR3 sequences listed, roughly 33% are singletons. This clonotype was found many times. Its specificity is unknown. This sequence originates from a human donor in good health (CMV status not recorded). Some clones in this sample may be carry-over from other donors' samples. This chain links TRBV7-8 with TRBJ1-4, with 9 bases lining up with TRBD1. The material sequenced was cultured CD8+ T cells from PBMCs, taken from culture after CMV antigen stimulation. CDR3 DNA: TGTGCCAGCAGCCCAACAGGGACAGGGTGGGCACGGGAAAAACTGTTTTTT. It translates to CASSPTGTGWAREKLFF.